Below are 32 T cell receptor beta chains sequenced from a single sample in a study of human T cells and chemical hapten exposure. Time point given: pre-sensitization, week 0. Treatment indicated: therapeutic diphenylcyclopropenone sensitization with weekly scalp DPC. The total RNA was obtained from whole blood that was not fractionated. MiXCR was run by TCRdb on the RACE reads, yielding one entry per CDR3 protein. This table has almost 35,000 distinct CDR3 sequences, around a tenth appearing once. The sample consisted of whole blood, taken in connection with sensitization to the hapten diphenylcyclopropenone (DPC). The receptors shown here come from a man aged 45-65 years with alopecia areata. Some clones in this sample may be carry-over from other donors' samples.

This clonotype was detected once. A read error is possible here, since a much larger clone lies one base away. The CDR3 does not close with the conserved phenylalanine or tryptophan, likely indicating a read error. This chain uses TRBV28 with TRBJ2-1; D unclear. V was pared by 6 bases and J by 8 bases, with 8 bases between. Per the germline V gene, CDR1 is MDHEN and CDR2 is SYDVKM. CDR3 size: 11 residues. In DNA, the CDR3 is TGTGCCAGCAGACGCAGAGATGAGCAGTTCATC. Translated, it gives CASRRRDEQFI.

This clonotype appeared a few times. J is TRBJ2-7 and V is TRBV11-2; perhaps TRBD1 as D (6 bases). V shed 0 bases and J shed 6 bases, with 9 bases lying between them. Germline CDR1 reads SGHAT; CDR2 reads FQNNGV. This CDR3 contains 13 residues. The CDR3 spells CASSLEGAVEQYF. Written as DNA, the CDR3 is TGTGCCAGCAGCTTAGAGGGGGCAGTCGAGCAGTACTTC.

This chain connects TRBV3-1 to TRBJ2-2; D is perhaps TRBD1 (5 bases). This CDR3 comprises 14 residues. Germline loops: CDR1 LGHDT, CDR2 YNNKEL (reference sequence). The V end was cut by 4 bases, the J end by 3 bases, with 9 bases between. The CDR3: CASSLAGHTGELFF. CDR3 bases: TGTGCCAGCAGCCTAGCAGGGCACACCGGGGAGCTGTTTTTT.

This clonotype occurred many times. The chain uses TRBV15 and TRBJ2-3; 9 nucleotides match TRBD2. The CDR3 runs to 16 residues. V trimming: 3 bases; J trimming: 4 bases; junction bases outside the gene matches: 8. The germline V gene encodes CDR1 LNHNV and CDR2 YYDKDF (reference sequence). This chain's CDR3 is CATSSPSGGRADTQYF. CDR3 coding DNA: TGTGCCACCAGCAGCCCCTCGGGCGGGAGGGCAGATACGCAGTATTTT.

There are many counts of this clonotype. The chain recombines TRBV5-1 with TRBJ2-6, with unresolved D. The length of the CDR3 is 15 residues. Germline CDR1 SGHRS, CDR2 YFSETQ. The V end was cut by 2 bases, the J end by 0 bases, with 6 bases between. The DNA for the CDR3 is TGCGCCAGCAGCTTACAGCCCTCTGGGGCCAACGTCCTGACTTTC. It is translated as CASSLQPSGANVLTF.

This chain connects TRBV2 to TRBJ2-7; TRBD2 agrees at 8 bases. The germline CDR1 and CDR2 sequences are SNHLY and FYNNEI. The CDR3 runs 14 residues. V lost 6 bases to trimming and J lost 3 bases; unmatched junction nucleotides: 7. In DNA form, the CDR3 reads TGTGCCAGCAGAGTAGCGGGAAACAGCTACGAGCAGTACTTC. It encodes CASRVAGNSYEQYF.

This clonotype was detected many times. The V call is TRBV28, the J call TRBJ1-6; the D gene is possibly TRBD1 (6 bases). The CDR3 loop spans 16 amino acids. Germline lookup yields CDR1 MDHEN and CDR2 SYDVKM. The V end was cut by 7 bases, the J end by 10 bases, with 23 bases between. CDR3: CASTRTGTMINSPLHF. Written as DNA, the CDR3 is TGTGCCAGCACTCGAACAGGGACGATGATAAACTCACCCCTCCACTTT.

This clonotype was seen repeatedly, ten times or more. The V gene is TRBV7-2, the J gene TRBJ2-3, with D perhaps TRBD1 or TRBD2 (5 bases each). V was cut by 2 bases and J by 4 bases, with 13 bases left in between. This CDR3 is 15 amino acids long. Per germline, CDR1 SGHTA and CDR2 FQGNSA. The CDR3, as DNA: TGTGCCAGCAGCTTACAGGGACGGGTCCCAGATACGCAGTATTTT. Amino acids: CASSLQGRVPDTQYF.

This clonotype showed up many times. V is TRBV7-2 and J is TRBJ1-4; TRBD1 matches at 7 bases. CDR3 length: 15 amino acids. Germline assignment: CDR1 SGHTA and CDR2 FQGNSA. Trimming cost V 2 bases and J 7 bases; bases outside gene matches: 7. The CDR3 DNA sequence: TGTGCCAGCAGCTTAAGGAACAGGGGTTCTGAAAAACTGTTTTTT. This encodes CASSLRNRGSEKLFF.

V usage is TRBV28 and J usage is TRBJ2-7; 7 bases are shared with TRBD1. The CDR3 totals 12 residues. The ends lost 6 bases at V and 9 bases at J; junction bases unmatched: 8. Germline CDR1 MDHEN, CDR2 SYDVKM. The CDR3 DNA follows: TGTGCCAGCAGCCCCGACAGGGTACGGCAGTACTTC. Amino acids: CASSPDRVRQYF.

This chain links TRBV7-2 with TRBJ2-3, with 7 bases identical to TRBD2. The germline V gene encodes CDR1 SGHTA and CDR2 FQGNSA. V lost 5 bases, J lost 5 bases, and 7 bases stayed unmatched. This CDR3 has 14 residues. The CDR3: CASSTYSGVDTQYF. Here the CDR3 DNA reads TGTGCCAGCAGCACCTACAGCGGGGTAGATACGCAGTATTTT.

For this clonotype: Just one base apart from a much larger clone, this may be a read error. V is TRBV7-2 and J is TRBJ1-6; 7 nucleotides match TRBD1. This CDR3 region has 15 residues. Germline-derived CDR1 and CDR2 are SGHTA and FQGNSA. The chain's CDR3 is CASSLSRGSDSPLDF. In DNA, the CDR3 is TGTGCCAGCAGCTTATCCAGGGGGAGTGATTCACCCCTCGACTTT.

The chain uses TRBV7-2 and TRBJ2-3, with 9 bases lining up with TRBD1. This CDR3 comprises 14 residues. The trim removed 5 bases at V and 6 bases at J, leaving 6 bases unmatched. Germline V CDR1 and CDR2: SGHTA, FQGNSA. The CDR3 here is CASSPGTGYDTQYF. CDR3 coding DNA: TGTGCCAGCAGCCCCGGGACAGGGTACGATACGCAGTATTTT.

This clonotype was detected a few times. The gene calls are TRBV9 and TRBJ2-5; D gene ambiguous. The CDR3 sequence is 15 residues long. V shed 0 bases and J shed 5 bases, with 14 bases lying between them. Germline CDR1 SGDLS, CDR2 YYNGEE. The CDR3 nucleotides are TGTGCCAGCAGCGTAGTGGGCCGTCTCGGGGAGACCCAGTACTTC. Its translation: CASSVVGRLGETQYF.

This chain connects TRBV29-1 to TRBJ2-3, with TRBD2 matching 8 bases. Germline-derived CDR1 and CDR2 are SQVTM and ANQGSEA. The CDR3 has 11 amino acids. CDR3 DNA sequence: TGCAGGGAACTAGCGGCAGATACGCAGTATTTT. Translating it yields CRELAADTQYF.

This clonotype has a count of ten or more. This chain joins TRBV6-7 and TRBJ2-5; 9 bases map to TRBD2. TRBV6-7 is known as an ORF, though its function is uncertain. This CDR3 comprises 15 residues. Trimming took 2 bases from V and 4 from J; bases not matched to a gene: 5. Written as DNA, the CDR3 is TGTGCCAGCAGTTACCCCGGACTAGCGCGAGAGACCCAGTACTTC. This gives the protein CASSYPGLARETQYF.

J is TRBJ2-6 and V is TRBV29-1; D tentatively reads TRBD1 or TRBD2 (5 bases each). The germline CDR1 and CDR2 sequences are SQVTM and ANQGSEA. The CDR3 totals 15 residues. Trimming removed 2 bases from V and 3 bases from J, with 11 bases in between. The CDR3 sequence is CSVELGADGANVLTF. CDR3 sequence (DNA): TGCAGCGTTGAACTCGGGGCAGATGGGGCCAACGTCCTGACTTTC.

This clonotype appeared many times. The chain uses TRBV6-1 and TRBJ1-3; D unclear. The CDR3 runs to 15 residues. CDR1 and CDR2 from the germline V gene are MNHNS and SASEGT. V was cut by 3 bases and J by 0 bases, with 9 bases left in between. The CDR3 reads CASSERTFSGNTIYF. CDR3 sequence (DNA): TGTGCCAGCAGTGAGCGGACTTTCTCTGGAAACACCATATATTTT.

As DNA, the CDR3 is TGTGCCAGCAGTCCCCTACTAGCGGGTTCCTACAATGAGCAGTTCTTC. It yields the protein CASSPLLAGSYNEQFF. The chain uses TRBV2 and TRBJ2-1; 9 bases align to TRBD2. The germline CDR1 and CDR2 sequences are SNHLY and FYNNEI. After removal of 5 bases from V and 1 base from J, the junction contained 6 bases not matched to a gene. The CDR3 loop spans 16 amino acids.

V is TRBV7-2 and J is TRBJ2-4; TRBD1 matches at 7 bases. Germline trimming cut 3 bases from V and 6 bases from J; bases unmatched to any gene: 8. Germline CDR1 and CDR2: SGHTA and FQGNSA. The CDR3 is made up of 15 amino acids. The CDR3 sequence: CASSFVQGTGNIQYF. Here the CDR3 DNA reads TGTGCCAGCAGCTTTGTACAGGGGACGGGAAACATTCAGTACTTC.

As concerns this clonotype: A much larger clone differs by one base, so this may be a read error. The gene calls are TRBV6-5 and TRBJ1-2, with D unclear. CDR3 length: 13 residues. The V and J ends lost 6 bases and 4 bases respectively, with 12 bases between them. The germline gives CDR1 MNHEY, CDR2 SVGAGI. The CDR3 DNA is TGTGCCAGCAGGCATGGAAGGGCCTATGGCTACACCTTC. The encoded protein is CASRHGRAYGYTF.

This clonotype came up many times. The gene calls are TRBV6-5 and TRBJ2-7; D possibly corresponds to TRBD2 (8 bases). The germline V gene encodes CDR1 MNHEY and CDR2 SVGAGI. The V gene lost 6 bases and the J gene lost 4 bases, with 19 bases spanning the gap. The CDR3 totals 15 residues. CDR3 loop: CASSFGLAGGYEQYF. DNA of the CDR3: TGTGCCAGCAGCTTCGGACTAGCAGGGGGTTACGAGCAGTACTTC.

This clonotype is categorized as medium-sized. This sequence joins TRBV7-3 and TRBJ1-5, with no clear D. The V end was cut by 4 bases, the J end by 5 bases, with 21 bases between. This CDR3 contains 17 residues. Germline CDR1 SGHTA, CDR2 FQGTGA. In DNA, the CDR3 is TGTGCCAGCAGCTCTCACGGTCGTGCCCTGGGCCATCAGCCCCAGCATTTT. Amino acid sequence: CASSSHGRALGHQPQHF.

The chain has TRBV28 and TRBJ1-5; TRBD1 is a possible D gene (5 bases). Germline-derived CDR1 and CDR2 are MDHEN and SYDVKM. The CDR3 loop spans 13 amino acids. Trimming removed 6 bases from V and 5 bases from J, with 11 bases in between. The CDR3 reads CASRRQGYQPQHF. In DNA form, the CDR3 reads TGTGCCAGCAGGAGGCAGGGATATCAGCCCCAGCATTTT.

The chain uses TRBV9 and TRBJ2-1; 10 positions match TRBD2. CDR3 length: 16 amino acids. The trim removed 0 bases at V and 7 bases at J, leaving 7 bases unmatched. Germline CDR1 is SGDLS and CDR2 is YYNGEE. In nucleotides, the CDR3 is TGTGCCAGCAGCGTAGCGGCGAGCGGGAGGGTTAATGAGCAGTTCTTC. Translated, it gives CASSVAASGRVNEQFF.

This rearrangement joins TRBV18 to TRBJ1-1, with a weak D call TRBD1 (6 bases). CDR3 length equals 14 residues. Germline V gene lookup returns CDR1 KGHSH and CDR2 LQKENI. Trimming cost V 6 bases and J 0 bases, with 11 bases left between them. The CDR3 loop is CASSPQGMNTEAFF. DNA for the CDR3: TGTGCCAGCTCCCCTCAGGGGATGAACACTGAAGCTTTCTTT.

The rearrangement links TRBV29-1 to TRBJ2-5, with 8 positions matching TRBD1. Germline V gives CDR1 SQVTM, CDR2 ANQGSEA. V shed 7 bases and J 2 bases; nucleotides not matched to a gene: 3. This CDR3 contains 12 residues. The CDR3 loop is CSGGQGQETQYF. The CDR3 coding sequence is TGCAGCGGCGGACAGGGTCAAGAGACCCAGTACTTC.

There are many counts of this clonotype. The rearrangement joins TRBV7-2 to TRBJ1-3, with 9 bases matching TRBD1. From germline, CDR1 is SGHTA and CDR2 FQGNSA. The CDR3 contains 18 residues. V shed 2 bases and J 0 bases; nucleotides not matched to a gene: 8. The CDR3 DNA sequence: TGTGCCAGCAGCTTACGGACAGGGGCCGCCGGCTCTGGAAACACCATATATTTT. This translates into CASSLRTGAAGSGNTIYF.

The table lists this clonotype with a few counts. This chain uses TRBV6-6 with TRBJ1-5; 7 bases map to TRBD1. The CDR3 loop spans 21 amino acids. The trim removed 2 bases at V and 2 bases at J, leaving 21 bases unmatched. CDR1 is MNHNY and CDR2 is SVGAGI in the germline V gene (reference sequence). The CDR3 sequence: CASSYGGGWGATGKGNQPQHF. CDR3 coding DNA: TGTGCCAGCAGTTACGGGGGAGGTTGGGGAGCGACAGGGAAGGGCAATCAGCCCCAGCATTTT.

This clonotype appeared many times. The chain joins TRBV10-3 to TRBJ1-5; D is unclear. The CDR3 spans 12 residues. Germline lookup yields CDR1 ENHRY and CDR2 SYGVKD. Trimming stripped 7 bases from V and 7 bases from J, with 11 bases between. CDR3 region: CAIKQDGQPQHF. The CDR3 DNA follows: TGTGCCATCAAACAAGACGGGCAGCCCCAGCATTTT.

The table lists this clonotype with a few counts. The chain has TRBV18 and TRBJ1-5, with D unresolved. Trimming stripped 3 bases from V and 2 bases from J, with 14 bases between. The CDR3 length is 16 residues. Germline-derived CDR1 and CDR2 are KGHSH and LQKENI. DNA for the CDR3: TGTGCCAGCTCACCCTTTAGTGAACCCGGCAATCAGCCCCAGCATTTT. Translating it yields CASSPFSEPGNQPQHF.

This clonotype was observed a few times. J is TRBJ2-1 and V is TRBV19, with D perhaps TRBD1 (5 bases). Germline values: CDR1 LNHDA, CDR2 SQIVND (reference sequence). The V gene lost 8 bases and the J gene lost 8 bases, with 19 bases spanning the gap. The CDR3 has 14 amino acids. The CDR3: CASRIGASLDEQFF. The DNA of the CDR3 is TGTGCCAGTCGAATAGGGGCTAGTCTGGATGAGCAGTTCTTC.